This TCR beta chain was sequenced during a study of graft-versus-host responses after intestinal transplantation. Points from the study as a whole: GvH clones occurred in recipient marrow; some first appeared in ileum or blood.

Clones were read by immunoSEQ multiplex PCR, and TCRdb kept only the in-frame ones, dropping some. The sample has about 90,000 clones, roughly 90% seen once. A remark on this clone: Its target is not known.

Trimming took 5 bases from V and 0 from J, leaving 8 bases between them. The CDR3 spans 14 residues. The germline V gene encodes CDR1 MDHEN and CDR2 SYDVKM. The sequence was obtained from a human donor who received an intestinal transplant. Source: unstimulated CD4+ T cells sorted from spleen or lymph node cells, taken before intestinal transplant. The chain has TRBV28 and TRBJ2-1, with D possibly called TRBD1 or TRBD2 (5 bases each). The DNA of the CDR3 is TGTGCCAGCAGTCGGGACGCCTCCTACAATGAGCAGTTCTTC. This translates into CASSRDASYNEQFF.